The 31 T cell receptor beta chains listed next were all sequenced from one sample in a study of T cells in Graves' hyperthyroidism and ophthalmopathy. Amplified TCR beta CDR3 regions came from RNA transcripts. In the first-round RT-PCR of the TCR CDR3, the HTBI primer set was used. TCRdb redid the calling of the multiplex PCR reads with MiXCR, one entry per CDR3 protein. The repertoire holds a few hundred thousand distinct CDR3 sequences, with about 14% as singletons. The sample was blood. These receptors all come from a woman aged 25 to 39 with Graves' ophthalmopathy.

This clonotype occurred many times. V gene TRBV28 combines with J gene TRBJ2-7; D possibly corresponds to TRBD1 (5 bases). V was clipped by 4 bases and J by 5 bases, with 15 bases between them. Germline lookup yields CDR1 MDHEN and CDR2 SYDVKM. The CDR3 has 14 residues. The CDR3 region has the DNA TGTGCCAGCAGTTCTTTCCAGGGCGTCCACGAGCAGTACTTC. Protein: CASSSFQGVHEQYF.

In this sample, this clonotype turned up many times. This chain links TRBV11-1 with TRBJ2-5; 9 bases fit TRBD2. The CDR3 length is 14 residues. V lost 4 bases to trimming and J lost 6 bases; unmatched junction nucleotides: 6. Per the germline V gene, CDR1 is SGHAT and CDR2 is FQDESV (reference sequence). The CDR3 DNA reads as TGTGCCAGCAGCTGGGCGGGGGGGCTGAAGACCCAGTACTTC. This sequence encodes CASSWAGGLKTQYF.

V gene TRBV11-2 combines with J gene TRBJ1-5; no reliable D call. The CDR3 extends over 16 amino acids. The ends were cut back, 5 bases at V and 0 bases at J, with 14 bases in the middle. CDR1 is SGHAT, CDR2 FQNNGV, per germline. For the CDR3, the DNA is TGTGCCAGCAGCCGGGGAGGGAGTGGTAGCAATCAGCCCCAGCATTTT. Translating it yields CASSRGGSGSNQPQHF.

The chain recombines TRBV29-1 with TRBJ1-4; weak D call: TRBD1 (6 bases). This CDR3 region has 13 residues. Trimming removed 4 bases from V and 8 bases from J, with 14 bases in between. Per the germline V gene, CDR1 is SQVTM and CDR2 is ANQGSEA. CDR3 loop: CSVVRAGDEKLFF. In DNA, the CDR3 is TGCAGCGTTGTTCGCGCAGGGGACGAAAAACTGTTTTTT. Complete variable domain (other parts from reference TRBV29-1 and TRBJ1-4): SAVISQKPSRDICQRGTSLTIQCQVDSQVTMMFWYRQQPGQSLTLIATANQGSEATYESGFVIDKFPISRPNLTFSTLTVSNMSPEDSSIYLCSVVRAGDEKLFFGSGTQLSVL.

This clonotype occurred many times. This may arise from a read error, as a much more abundant clone is one base away. This chain links TRBV11-2 with TRBJ2-7; TRBD2 agrees at 9 bases. Per the germline V gene, CDR1 is SGHAT and CDR2 is FQNNGV. This CDR3 is built from 16 residues. The CDR3 loop is CASSLVVAGGTYGQYF. Here the CDR3 DNA reads TGTGCCAGCAGCTTAGTAGTCGCGGGGGGGACGTACGGGCAGTACTTC.

This clonotype was detected many times. The V call is TRBV7-2, the J call TRBJ2-1, with unresolved D. The V gene's germline CDR1 is SGHTA and CDR2 FQGNSA. Trimming pared 1 base from V and 15 bases from J, leaving 10 bases between. This CDR3 is 11 amino acids long. The CDR3 DNA follows: TGTGCCAGCAGCTTAGTGACCCAGTGGTTCTTC. Translated, it gives CASSLVTQWFF.

In this sample, this clonotype turned up many times. V gene TRBV13 combines with J gene TRBJ2-3; TRBD2 matches at 9 bases. The V gene end was trimmed by 0 bases and the J gene end by 10 bases; junction bases not matched to a gene: 14. This CDR3 has 17 residues. Germline loops: CDR1 PRHDT, CDR2 FYEKMQ (reference sequence). This CDR3 reads CASSLGVAGARRSAQYF. Here the CDR3 DNA reads TGTGCCAGCAGCTTAGGGGTAGCGGGGGCCCGAAGGAGTGCGCAGTATTTT.

This clonotype was seen repeatedly, ten times or more. The rearrangement joins TRBV4-1 to TRBJ2-1; maybe TRBD1 (5 bases). The CDR3 contains 16 residues. The V gene's germline CDR1 is MGHRA and CDR2 YSYEKL. V lost 2 bases to trimming and J lost 0 bases, with 11 bases between them. CDR3 in DNA: TGCGCCAGCAGCCAAATACAGGACCTCTCCTACAATGAGCAGTTCTTC. This codes for CASSQIQDLSYNEQFF.

This clonotype was found once. The chain uses TRBV2 and TRBJ2-5, with D possibly being TRBD1 (5 bases). This CDR3 has 14 residues. Germline values: CDR1 SNHLY, CDR2 FYNNEI. The V end was cut by 1 base, the J end by 5 bases, with 11 bases between. In DNA form, the CDR3 reads TGTGCCAGCAGTGAAGATCCAGGGTGGGAGACCCAGTACTTC. Amino acid sequence: CASSEDPGWETQYF.

This clonotype was counted ten times or more. The J gene is TRBJ2-7, the V gene TRBV7-9; TRBD1 or TRBD2 may be the D gene (5 bases each). This CDR3 is 17 amino acids long. The germline V gene encodes CDR1 SEHNR and CDR2 FQNEAQ (reference sequence). With 1 base removed from V and 2 bases from J, the gap between germline ends came to 18 bases. Written as DNA, the CDR3 is TGTGCCAGCAGCTTAGAGAACCGGGACGGCCGGACCTACGAGCAGTACTTC. It codes for CASSLENRDGRTYEQYF.

This clonotype appeared once. The V gene is TRBV20-1, the J gene TRBJ2-5, with D perhaps assigned TRBD1 or TRBD2 (5 bases each). Looked up from germline, CDR1 is DFQATT and CDR2 is SNEGSKA (reference sequence). This CDR3 comprises 13 residues. V lost 3 bases, J lost 5 bases, and 13 bases lay in between. The CDR3 loop is CSASSQGGETQYF. The CDR3 nucleotides read TGCAGTGCTAGTAGTCAGGGCGGGGAGACCCAGTACTTC.

About this clonotype: Germline is not matched at one junction end, which may reflect a read error. The J gene is TRBJ2-1, the V gene TRBV9; D is uncertain. The CDR3 runs to 16 residues. Per germline, CDR1 SGDLS and CDR2 YYNGEE. The CDR3 reads CASGVGGRSSYNEQFF. The CDR3 DNA sequence: TGTGCCAGCGGCGTAGGTGGCAGGAGCTCCTACAATGAGCAGTTCTTC.

The chain recombines TRBV10-1 with TRBJ2-1; D is undetermined. This CDR3 has 14 amino acids. CDR1 is WNHNN, CDR2 SYGVQD, per germline (reference sequence). Trimming stripped 0 bases from V and 6 bases from J, with 9 bases between. CDR3 loop: CASSESLSVNEQFF. CDR3 in DNA: TGCGCCAGCAGTGAGTCGCTATCCGTCAATGAGCAGTTCTTC.

The V and J genes are TRBV9 and TRBJ1-6; D remains unclear. CDR1 and CDR2 from the germline V gene are SGDLS and YYNGEE. Trimming pared 0 bases from V and 5 bases from J, leaving 15 bases between. The CDR3 spans 17 residues. CDR3 region: CASSVGTRWQDNSPLHF. CDR3 DNA: TGTGCCAGCAGCGTAGGAACCAGGTGGCAGGATAATTCACCCCTCCACTTT. The full variable domain, with the rest looked up from reference TRBV9 and TRBJ1-6, is DSGVTQTPKHLITATGQRVTLRCSPRSGDLSVYWYQQSLDQGLQFLIQYYNGEERAKGNILERFSAQQFPDLHSELNLSSLELGDSALYFCASSVGTRWQDNSPLHFGNGTRLTVT.

This clonotype occurred many times. The chain has TRBV3-1 and TRBJ2-5; tentative D call: TRBD2 (5 bases). The CDR3 covers 16 residues. Trimming left V 3 bases short and J 4 bases short, with 18 bases between. Germline assignment: CDR1 LGHDT and CDR2 YNNKEL (reference sequence). CDR3 in DNA: TGTGCCAGCAGCCAGGGGAGCGGAGGAAGGGTAGAGACCCAGTACTTC. Its protein product is CASSQGSGGRVETQYF.

At least ten counts were recorded for this clonotype. The rearrangement links TRBV6-1 to TRBJ2-2; perhaps TRBD1 as D (6 bases). From germline, CDR1 is MNHNS and CDR2 SASEGT. V was clipped by 8 bases and J by 2 bases, with 15 bases between them. This CDR3 comprises 15 residues. The CDR3 spells CASEIRQVNTGELFF. The CDR3 DNA is TGTGCCAGCGAGATCCGACAGGTTAACACCGGGGAGCTGTTTTTT.

This clonotype was recorded many times. The chain recombines TRBV19 with TRBJ1-1; D is unresolved. The CDR3 has 13 residues. Germline CDR1 is LNHDA and CDR2 is SQIVND (reference sequence). V lost 3 bases, J lost 3 bases, and 8 bases lay in between. CDR3 sequence (DNA): TGTGCCAGTAGTATCGGGTCTGACACTGAAGCTTTCTTT. Protein product: CASSIGSDTEAFF.

The V call is TRBV9, the J call TRBJ1-4; weak D call: TRBD1 (6 bases). The V gene lost 4 bases and the J gene lost 7 bases, with 20 bases spanning the gap. Germline V gene data show CDR1 as SGDLS and CDR2 as YYNGEE. This CDR3 region has 16 residues. The CDR3 nucleotides are TGTGCCAGCAGCTTCGAGTTAGGGGGGCGCGGTGAAAAACTGTTTTTT. Amino acids: CASSFELGGRGEKLFF.

This clonotype has a count of ten or more. This sequence joins TRBV7-2 and TRBJ2-3; TRBD1 aligns across 7 bases. Per the germline V gene, CDR1 is SGHTA and CDR2 is FQGNSA. Trimming cost V 1 base and J 3 bases; bases outside gene matches: 7. The length of the CDR3 is 16 residues. Here the CDR3 DNA reads TGTGCCAGCAGCTTAGAGGGGACAGACCAGACAGATACGCAGTATTTT. This encodes CASSLEGTDQTDTQYF.

At least ten counts were recorded for this clonotype. The chain carries TRBV2 and TRBJ2-2, with a tentative D call TRBD2 (6 bases). V was shortened by 2 bases and J by 4 bases, with 14 bases between the two germline ends. CDR3 length equals 16 residues. The germline gives CDR1 SNHLY, CDR2 FYNNEI. The CDR3, as DNA: TGTGCCAGCAGTGAAAGGGCGGGGTCGAGCACCGGGGAGCTGTTTTTT. Amino acids: CASSERAGSSTGELFF.

In its sample, this clonotype was seen many times. The J gene is TRBJ2-2, the V gene TRBV20-1, with D tentatively TRBD2 (6 bases). The CDR3 spans 16 residues. Trimming took 3 bases from V and 6 from J, leaving 20 bases between them. CDR1 and CDR2 (germline): DFQATT, SNEGSKA (reference sequence). CDR3 DNA: TGCAGTGCTAGTGTAGTAGTAGGAGGGGCGTCCGGGGAGCTGTTTTTT. Its protein is CSASVVVGGASGELFF.

CDR3 region: CAGGQEAAYEQYF. CDR3 nucleotide sequence: TGTGCCGGGGGACAGGAGGCGGCCTACGAGCAGTACTTC. The rearrangement joins TRBV6-2 or TRBV6-3 to TRBJ2-7; 8 nucleotides line up with TRBD1. Germline trimming cut 11 bases from V and 2 bases from J; bases unmatched to any gene: 8. Germline V gene data show CDR1 as MNHEY and CDR2 as SVGEGT. There are 13 residues in the CDR3.

Concerning this clonotype: A read error is possible here, since a much larger clone lies one base away. The chain couples TRBV12-3 or TRBV12-4 to TRBJ1-6; TRBD1 might be the D (5 bases). There are 13 residues in the CDR3. The CDR3 loop is CVSRHPGSRTLHF. The CDR3 DNA is TGTGTCAGCCGTCACCCAGGGTCTAGGACCCTCCACTTT.

On this clonotype: This may stem from a read error, because a much larger clone lies one nucleotide away. This sequence joins TRBV28 and TRBJ2-7, with 9 bases aligning to TRBD1. V dropped 3 bases and J dropped 3; count of bases not matched to a gene: 6. CDR1 MDHEN and CDR2 SYDVKM come from the germline V gene. The CDR3 length is 15 residues. The CDR3 is CASSLGTGHFYEQYV. CDR3 coding DNA: TGTGCCAGCAGTTTGGGGACAGGGCATTTCTACGAGCAGTACGTC.

The sample holds many counts of this clonotype. The chain carries TRBV20-1 and TRBJ1-1, with D possibly TRBD1 on 6 matching bases. There are 13 residues in the CDR3. V was clipped by 3 bases and J by 0 bases, with 8 bases between them. Germline-derived CDR1 and CDR2 are DFQATT and SNEGSKA (reference sequence). CDR3 in amino acids: CSARHRVNTEAFF. CDR3 coding DNA: TGCAGTGCTAGGCACAGGGTGAACACTGAAGCTTTCTTT.

This clonotype has at least ten counts. The chain joins TRBV7-2 to TRBJ2-3; D remains ambiguous. The CDR3 sequence is 13 residues long. The germline gives CDR1 SGHTA, CDR2 FQGNSA. The V end lost 6 bases, the J end lost 2 bases, and 9 bases lay between the germline ends. The CDR3: CASSRVPTDTQYF. The CDR3, as DNA: TGTGCCAGCAGTCGGGTCCCCACAGATACGCAGTATTTT.

This clonotype has a handful of counts. The gene calls are TRBV7-9 and TRBJ2-1; 8 nucleotides agree with TRBD1. Germline lookup yields CDR1 SEHNR and CDR2 FQNEAQ (reference sequence). The length of the CDR3 is 13 residues. Losses at the gene ends were 7 bases for V and 6 bases for J; bases not matched to a gene: 5. The CDR3 spells CASNLQGVNEQFF. CDR3 nucleotides: TGTGCCAGCAACCTACAGGGGGTCAATGAGCAGTTCTTC.

This clonotype occurred many times. This chain connects TRBV13 to TRBJ2-7; no reliable D call. Between the trimmed V and J ends, which lost 3 bases and 3 bases, there was a span of 9 bases. Germline lookup yields CDR1 PRHDT and CDR2 FYEKMQ (reference sequence). The CDR3 has 13 amino acids. In DNA form, the CDR3 reads TGTGCCAGCAGCTTCGGACGGATCTACGAGCAGTACTTC. It is translated as CASSFGRIYEQYF.

J is TRBJ2-5 and V is TRBV29-1; either TRBD1 or TRBD2 may fit D (5 bases each). The germline V gene encodes CDR1 SQVTM and CDR2 ANQGSEA. The CDR3 spans 15 residues. Trimming left V 4 bases short and J 0 bases short, with 15 bases between. The CDR3 here is CSVGWDPLHQETQYF. CDR3 DNA: TGCAGCGTTGGTTGGGACCCCTTACACCAAGAGACCCAGTACTTC.

CDR3 amino acids: CASSRTSGGINTGELFF. The CDR3 DNA reads TGCGCCAGCAGTCGGACTAGCGGGGGGATTAACACCGGGGAGCTGTTTTTT. The gene calls are TRBV4-1 and TRBJ2-2, with TRBD2 matching over 14 bases. The CDR3 consists of 17 residues. J gave up 2 bases and V 6 bases, and 5 bases lay outside the gene matches. Germline V gene lookup returns CDR1 MGHRA and CDR2 YSYEKL.

This clonotype was recorded many times. The chain has TRBV27 and TRBJ1-2; D may be TRBD1 (5 bases). From germline, CDR1 is MNHEY and CDR2 SMNVEV (reference sequence). V was cut by 2 bases and J by 3 bases, with 13 bases left in between. This CDR3 has 15 residues. The CDR3 here is CASSLVAGVHYGYTF. The CDR3 region has the DNA TGTGCCAGCAGTTTAGTTGCGGGGGTTCACTATGGCTACACCTTC.